A selection of T cell receptor beta chains follows, all from one sample in a study of shared clonotypes between healthy human individuals. Assay: immunoSEQ multiplex PCR; the TCRdb copy retains only in-frame clones and omits some. The sample yields about 2 million clones, about 95% seen once. The sequenced material came from naive CD8+ T cells sorted from blood. The receptors here all came from a young man in good health. Both conserved end residues are part of each CDR3. Size is omitted from some rows. Given values are once, few, many or a class for expanded clones.

v_gene	abundance	j_gene	CDR3aa
TRBV7-2	.	TRBJ2-7	CASSLGQDEQYF
TRBV7-9	.	TRBJ2-7	CASSLLAGGIYEQYF
TRBV5-1	.	TRBJ2-5	CASSLGLAGFQETQYF
TRBV5-1	.	TRBJ1-1	CASSLVGVEGMNTEAFF
TRBV15	.	TRBJ1-1	CATSSWGAGNTEAFF
TRBV13	.	TRBJ1-1	CASSQNEAFF
TRBV7-6	.	TRBJ2-1	CASSIDRGAYNEQFF
TRBV18	few	TRBJ1-5	CASSPDGINQPQHF
TRBV6-6	.	TRBJ1-5	CASSYPDTLNQPQHF
TRBV10-3	.	TRBJ2-2	CAIRATSTNYTGELFF
TRBV30	.	TRBJ1-1	CAWSVSVFTEAFF
TRBV9	few	TRBJ1-5	CASSVDGGSNQPQHF
TRBV27	.	TRBJ2-3	CASSYSWGGATDTQYF
TRBV4-1	.	TRBJ1-1	CASSQEALGVGAFF
TRBV7-9	.	TRBJ1-1	CASSRRDMNTEAFF
TRBV7-9	.	TRBJ2-5	CASSSPQGAKETQYF
TRBV27	.	TRBJ2-7	CASSPPSGSYEQYF
TRBV30	.	TRBJ2-3	CAWSVVRTDTQYF
TRBV19	.	TRBJ2-7	CASSPGTSDYEQYF
TRBV27	.	TRBJ2-3	CASSLLPTDTQYF
TRBV9	.	TRBJ1-1	CASSVPDRAEAFF
TRBV19	few	TRBJ1-5	CASSIDGETNQPQHF
TRBV6-5	.	TRBJ2-5	CASGRVQETQYF
TRBV5-6	.	TRBJ2-7	CASSVWDRSYEQYF
TRBV21-1	.	TRBJ1-5	CASSKVRRGACQPQHF
TRBV5-4	.	TRBJ1-1	CASSHFQGNEAFF
TRBV6-5	.	TRBJ2-7	CASSYGREASYEQYF
TRBV4-2	.	TRBJ1-1	CASSEDGVLGTGAEAFF
TRBV11-2	.	TRBJ1-2	CASSDARDGYTF
TRBV30	.	TRBJ2-7	CAWSNPWTDYEQYF
TRBV7-2	few	TRBJ1-1	CASSLAWTEAFF
TRBV5-6	once	TRBJ2-7	CASSLGSGIYEQYF
TRBV15	.	TRBJ2-2	CATSRAPAGTEEGVGELFF
TRBV5-1	few	TRBJ1-2	CASSLELLYGYTF
TRBV5-1	.	TRBJ1-1	CASSWGTGMNTEAFF
TRBV11-2	.	TRBJ2-7	CASSFFAVPYEQYF
TRBV29-1	.	TRBJ2-1	CSGEQDSYNEQFF
TRBV30	.	TRBJ2-3	CACGASTDTQYF
TRBV7-3	once	TRBJ2-5	CASSGTGPTSQETQYF
TRBV6-5	.	TRBJ1-1	CASSYSTVNTEAFF
TRBV5-6	.	TRBJ2-1	CASRPDGFYNEQFF
TRBV7-9	.	TRBJ1-6	CASSPNKGGNSPLHF
TRBV5-4	.	TRBJ1-2	CASSLGGERSAGYTF
TRBV7-6	.	TRBJ2-1	CASSLAVGAEQFF
TRBV27	.	TRBJ1-2	CASSSLGNYGYTF
TRBV13	.	TRBJ2-2	CASSARPVGGELFF
TRBV10-3	.	TRBJ2-7	CAINSGGSSYEQYF
TRBV6-6	.	TRBJ2-5	CASSQSYDDGETQYF
TRBV4-1	.	TRBJ2-7	CASSLKIYTTYEQYF
TRBV28	.	TRBJ1-4	CASSFQLFVEKLFF